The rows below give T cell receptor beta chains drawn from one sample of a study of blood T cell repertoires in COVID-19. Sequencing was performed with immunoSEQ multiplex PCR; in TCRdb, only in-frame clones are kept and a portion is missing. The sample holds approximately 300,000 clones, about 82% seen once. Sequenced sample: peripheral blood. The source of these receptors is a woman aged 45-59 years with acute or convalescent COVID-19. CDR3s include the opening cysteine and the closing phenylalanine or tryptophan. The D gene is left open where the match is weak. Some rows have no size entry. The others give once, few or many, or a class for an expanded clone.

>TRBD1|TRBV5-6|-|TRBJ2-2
CASSLAGQGAELGELFF
TGTGCCAGCAGCTTGGCCGGACAGGGGGCCGAGCTCGGGGAGCTGTTTTTT
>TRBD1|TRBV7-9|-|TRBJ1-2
CASSLGAVRGLHGYTF
TGTGCCAGCAGCCTAGGGGCCGTCAGGGGGCTTCATGGCTACACCTTC
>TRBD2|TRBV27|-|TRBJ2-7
CASSLFLGGSLYEQYF
TGTGCCAGCAGTTTATTCCTGGGCGGGAGCTTATACGAGCAGTACTTC
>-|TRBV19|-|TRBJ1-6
CASSIYGTPYSPLHF
TGTGCCAGTAGTATTTATGGGACACCTTATTCACCCCTCCACTTT
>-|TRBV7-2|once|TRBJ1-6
CASSLVQGLTPLHF
TGTGCCAGCAGCTTAGTCCAGGGGCTTACACCCCTCCACTTT
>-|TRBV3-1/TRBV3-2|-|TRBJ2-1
CASSQGEGEQFF
TGTGCCAGCAGCCAAGGCGAGGGTGAGCAGTTCTTC
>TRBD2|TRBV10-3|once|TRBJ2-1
CAISEPRTSGRNEQFF
TGTGCCATCAGTGAGCCCCGGACTAGCGGGAGAAATGAGCAGTTCTTC
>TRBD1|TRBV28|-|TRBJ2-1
CASSLVRGPLRGEQFF
TGTGCCAGCAGTTTAGTAAGGGGGCCCCTCAGAGGTGAGCAGTTCTTC
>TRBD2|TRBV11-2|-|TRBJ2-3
CASRAGTSGDVDTQYF
TGTGCCAGCAGGGCCGGGACTAGCGGGGATGTGGATACGCAGTATTTT
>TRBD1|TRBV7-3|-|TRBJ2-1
CASSLDRGTHNEQFF
TGTGCCAGCAGCTTAGACAGGGGGACCCACAATGAGCAGTTCTTC
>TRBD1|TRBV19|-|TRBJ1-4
CASTNTGGGEKLFF
TGTGCCAGTACCAACACAGGGGGGGGTGAAAAACTGTTTTTT
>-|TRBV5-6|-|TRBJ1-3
CASSPPRGRLYF
TGTGCCAGCAGCCCACCCCGAGGTCGCTTATATTTT
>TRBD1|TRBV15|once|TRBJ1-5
CATSRGVGGPSAGGQPQHF
TGTGCCACCAGCAGAGGAGTTGGAGGGCCATCCGCAGGGGGCCAGCCCCAGCATTTT
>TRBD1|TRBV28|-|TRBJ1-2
CASSFRQGSNYGYTF
TGTGCCAGCAGTTTCCGACAGGGATCGAACTATGGCTACACCTTC
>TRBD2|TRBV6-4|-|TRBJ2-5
CASSQPGGGETQYF
TGTGCCAGCAGCCAACCTGGCGGGGGGGAGACCCAGTACTTC
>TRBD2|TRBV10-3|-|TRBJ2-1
CATRENEQFF
TGTGCCACGCGGGAGAATGAGCAGTTCTTC
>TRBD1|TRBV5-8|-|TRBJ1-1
CASSFGSQRDSWNTEAFF
TGTGCCAGCAGCTTCGGATCGCAACGGGACAGTTGGAACACTGAAGCTTTCTTT
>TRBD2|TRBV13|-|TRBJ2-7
CASSLGTSGSPYEQYF
TGTGCCAGCAGCTTAGGCACTAGCGGGAGCCCCTACGAGCAGTACTTC
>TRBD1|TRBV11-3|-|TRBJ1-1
CASSRDRDAEAFF
TGTGCCAGCAGCCGTGACAGGGACGCTGAAGCTTTCTTT
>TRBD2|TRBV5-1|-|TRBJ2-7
CASSGGGSGSPYEQYF
TGCGCCAGCAGCGGGGGGGGTAGCGGGAGCCCCTACGAGCAGTACTTC
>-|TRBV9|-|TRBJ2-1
CASSVSANRDNEQFF
TGTGCCAGCAGCGTAAGTGCTAACAGGGATAATGAGCAGTTCTTC
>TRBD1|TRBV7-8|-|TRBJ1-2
CASARTGGGNYGYTF
TGTGCCAGCGCAAGGACAGGAGGGGGAAACTATGGCTACACCTTC
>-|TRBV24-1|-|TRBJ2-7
CATSDPGRGRPYEQYF
TGTGCCACCAGTGACCCTGGGCGGGGCCGTCCCTACGAGCAGTACTTC
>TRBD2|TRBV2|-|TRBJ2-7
CASILSLAGDYEQYF
TGTGCCAGCATCCTCTCTCTAGCGGGAGACTACGAGCAGTACTTC
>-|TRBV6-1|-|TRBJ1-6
CASSELSSYNSPLHF
TGTGCCAGCAGTGAACTGAGCTCCTATAATTCACCCCTCCACTTT
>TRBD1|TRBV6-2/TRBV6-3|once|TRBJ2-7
CASSQTGGTYEQYF
TGTGCCAGCAGTCAGACAGGGGGGACGTACGAGCAGTACTTC
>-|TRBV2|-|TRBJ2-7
CASNTGNYEQYF
TGTGCCAGCAACACAGGGAACTACGAGCAGTACTTC
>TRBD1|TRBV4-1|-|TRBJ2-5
CASSPPGQGETQYF
TGCGCCAGCAGCCCACCGGGACAGGGAGAGACCCAGTACTTC
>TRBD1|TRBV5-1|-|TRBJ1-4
CASATGQRNEKLFF
TGCGCCAGCGCTACGGGACAGAGGAATGAAAAACTGTTTTTT
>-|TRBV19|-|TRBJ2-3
CASKVRGPSDTQYF
TGTGCCAGTAAAGTGCGAGGGCCGTCAGATACGCAGTATTTT
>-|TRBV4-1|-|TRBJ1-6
CASSPADLGTVGSPLHF
TGCGCCAGCAGCCCCGCCGACCTCGGAACAGTGGGTTCACCCCTCCACTTT
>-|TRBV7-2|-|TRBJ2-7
CATLFSGSYEQYF
TGTGCCACCCTCTTCAGCGGATCCTACGAGCAGTACTTC
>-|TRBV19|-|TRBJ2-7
CASSTVGGNSYEQYF
TGTGCCAGTAGTACTGTTGGCGGGAACTCCTACGAGCAGTACTTC
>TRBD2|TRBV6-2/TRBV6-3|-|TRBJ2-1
CASSMRLAGGRYNEQFF
TGTGCCAGCAGCATGAGACTAGCGGGAGGGCGGTACAATGAGCAGTTCTTC
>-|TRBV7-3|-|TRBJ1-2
CASSLTAGGYGYTF
TGTGCCAGCAGCTTAACTGCGGGCGGCTATGGCTACACCTTC
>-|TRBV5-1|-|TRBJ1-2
CASSPLPGDYGYTF
TGCGCCAGCAGCCCCCTACCAGGGGATTATGGCTACACCTTC
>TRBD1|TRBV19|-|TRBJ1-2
CASSFGQGADGYTF
TGTGCCAGTAGTTTCGGACAGGGGGCTGACGGCTACACCTTC
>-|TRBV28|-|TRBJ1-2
CASSLAPSGQIDTF
TGTGCCAGCAGTTTAGCCCCCTCAGGGCAGATCGACACCTTC
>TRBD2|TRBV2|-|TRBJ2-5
CASTLLAGVPETQYF
TGTGCCAGCACCCTACTAGCGGGAGTTCCAGAGACCCAGTACTTC
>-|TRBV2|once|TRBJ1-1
CASSQQGRGAFF
TGTGCCAGCAGCCAACAGGGTAGGGGAGCTTTCTTT
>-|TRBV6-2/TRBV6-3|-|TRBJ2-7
CASSLGLSEQYF
TGTGCCAGCAGCCTCGGACTCAGCGAGCAGTACTTC
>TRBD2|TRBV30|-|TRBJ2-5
CAWSVLGTRETQYF
TGTGCCTGGAGTGTACTCGGGACTAGAGAGACCCAGTACTTC
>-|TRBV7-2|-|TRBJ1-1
CASSFRGLEAAFF
TGTGCCAGCAGCTTCCGAGGGCTTGAGGCAGCTTTCTTT
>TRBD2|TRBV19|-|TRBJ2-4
CASSNALAGGSKNIQYF
TGTGCCAGTAGTAACGCTCTAGCGGGAGGGTCCAAAAACATTCAGTACTTC